Included here is one TCR beta chain sequence, with context. Sequencing was performed with immunoSEQ multiplex PCR; in TCRdb, only in-frame clones are kept and a portion is missing. The table includes 300,000 or so clones, about 83% detected once. Trimming took off 1 base at V and 5 bases at J, with 7 bases between the two ends. This CDR3 spans 12 amino acids. Germline lookup yields CDR1 SGHNT and CDR2 YYREEE (reference sequence). These data come from a study of blood T cell repertoires in COVID-19. Sequencing was done on a sample of peripheral blood. The J gene is TRBJ2-7, the V gene TRBV5-4; D might be TRBD1 (6 bases). The clonotype comes from a woman in her forties or fifties with acute or convalescent COVID-19. The CDR3 sequence: CASSLTGNEQYF. In nucleotides, the CDR3 is TGTGCCAGCAGCTTGACAGGGAACGAGCAGTACTTC.